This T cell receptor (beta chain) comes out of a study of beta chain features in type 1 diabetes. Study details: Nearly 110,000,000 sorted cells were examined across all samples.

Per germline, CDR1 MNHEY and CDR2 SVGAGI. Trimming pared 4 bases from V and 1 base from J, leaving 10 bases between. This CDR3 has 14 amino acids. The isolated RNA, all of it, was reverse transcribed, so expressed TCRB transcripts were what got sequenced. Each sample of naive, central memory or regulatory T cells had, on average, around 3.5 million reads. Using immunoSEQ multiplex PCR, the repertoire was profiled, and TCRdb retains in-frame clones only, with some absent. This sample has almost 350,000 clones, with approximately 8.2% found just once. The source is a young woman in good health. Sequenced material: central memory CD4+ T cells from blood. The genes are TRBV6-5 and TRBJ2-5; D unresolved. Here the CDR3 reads CASSLRTGQETQYF. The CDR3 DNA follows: TGTGCCAGCAGTTTGAGGACGGGCCAAGAGACCCAGTACTTC.